Sequencing of this T cell receptor beta chain was carried out in a study of identical twins. The study's findings and limits: The study found weaker excess twin sharing in beta out-of-frame sequences. Cord blood beta clonotypes that were abundant carried fewer insertions, and memory repertoires showed no such trend.

Template switching added a universal primer binding site, and final cDNA carried unique molecular identifiers. TCRdb independently ran MiXCR on the 5' RACE reads; one entry per CDR3 protein. The table shows 1,800,000 or so distinct CDR3 sequences, with about 32% occurring only once. The donors were all healthy and Caucasian. About this clonotype itself: What it binds is unknown.

The CDR3 has 14 amino acids. The J gene is TRBJ2-4, the V gene TRBV21-1; TRBD1 is taken as the D call from the table, unchecked against the DNA. The end of the DNA fits TRBJ2-7 better, so the J call may be wrong. TRBV21-1 is marked as a pseudogene. This receptor was obtained from a newborn girl in good health. Sample: cord blood. CDR3 amino acids: CASSKTGTTYEQYF. In nucleotides, the CDR3 is TGTGCCAGCAGCAAAACCGGGACAACCTACGAGCAGTACTTC.